This is a list of T cell receptor beta chains from one sample in a study of blood T cell repertoires in COVID-19. Libraries were prepared by immunoSEQ multiplex PCR; TCRdb keeps only in-frame clonotypes and omits some of them. The table shows under 200,000 clones, with approximately 86% occurring only once. The sample consisted of peripheral blood. The receptors here all came from a man aged 60 to 75 with COVID-19, enrolled during active disease. CDR3s include the opening cysteine and the closing phenylalanine or tryptophan. D genes are given only for firm matches. Clone size appears in some rows only: once, few, many, or a class for an expanded clone.

D gene	V gene	clone size	J gene	CDR3 protein	CDR3 DNA
-	TRBV6-5	-	TRBJ1-5	CASRYSGNNQPQHF	TGTGCCAGCAGGTACAGCGGAAACAATCAGCCCCAGCATTTT
TRBD1	TRBV5-6	-	TRBJ1-2	CASSRTGEGFGYTF	TGTGCCAGCAGCCGGACAGGGGAGGGGTTTGGCTACACCTTC
-	TRBV27	once	TRBJ1-6	CASSLRQGNSPLHF	TGTGCCAGCAGTTTACGGCAGGGGAATTCACCCCTCCACTTT
-	TRBV30	-	TRBJ1-1	CAWSKAGNTEAFF	TGTGCCTGGAGTAAAGCCGGGAACACTGAAGCTTTCTTT
-	TRBV2	-	TRBJ2-5	CASRAYTQETQYF	TGTGCCAGCAGAGCCTATACGCAAGAGACCCAGTACTTC
TRBD1	TRBV24-1	-	TRBJ2-3	CATSDPGQGADTQYF	TGTGCCACCAGTGACCCTGGACAGGGAGCAGATACGCAGTATTTT
-	TRBV13	-	TRBJ1-2	CASSREPNYGYTF	TGTGCCAGCAGCCGGGAACCTAACTATGGCTACACCTTC
TRBD1	TRBV6-5	-	TRBJ2-5	CASSPGQGKTQYF	TGTGCCAGCAGTCCTGGACAGGGGAAGACCCAGTACTTC
-	TRBV6-4	few	TRBJ1-1	CASSQNRNTEAFF	TGTGCCAGCAGCCAGAATCGGAACACTGAAGCTTTCTTT
-	TRBV11-3	-	TRBJ2-3	CASSSPGGPTDTQYF	TGTGCCAGCAGCTCACCAGGGGGGCCTACAGATACGCAGTATTTT
-	TRBV3-1/TRBV3-2	-	TRBJ1-5	CASTNGVSDQPQHF	TGTGCCAGCACTAACGGGGTCTCGGATCAGCCCCAGCATTTT
TRBD1	TRBV7-2	-	TRBJ1-4	CASSVDRGQNEKLFF	TGTGCCAGCAGCGTCGACAGGGGCCAAAATGAAAAACTGTTTTTT
TRBD1	TRBV6-5	-	TRBJ1-2	CASSYTDRGTYGYTF	TGTGCCAGCAGTTACACGGACAGGGGTACCTATGGCTACACCTTC
TRBD1	TRBV6-6	-	TRBJ1-1	CASSYSGQAKGEAFF	TGTGCCAGCAGTTACTCTGGACAGGCGAAAGGTGAAGCTTTCTTT
TRBD1	TRBV5-4	once	TRBJ2-7	CASRPGQGGPYEQYF	TGTGCCAGCAGACCCGGACAGGGGGGGCCCTACGAGCAGTACTTC
TRBD1	TRBV27	-	TRBJ1-2	CASSSGQGGYTF	TGTGCCAGCAGTTCTGGACAGGGGGGCTACACCTTC
TRBD1	TRBV7-8	-	TRBJ2-2	CASSSRTGWNTGELFF	TGTGCCAGCAGCTCCCGGACAGGGTGGAACACCGGGGAGCTGTTTTTT
-	TRBV7-2	-	TRBJ1-1	CASSLATGLMNTEAFF	TGTGCCAGCAGCTTAGCGACAGGCCTTATGAACACTGAAGCTTTCTTT
TRBD2	TRBV9	few	TRBJ2-1	CASSPPAGAYNEQFF	TGTGCCAGCAGCCCCCCAGCGGGGGCCTACAATGAGCAGTTCTTC
-	TRBV6-6	-	TRBJ2-7	CASMGRYEQYF	TGTGCCAGCATGGGCCGCTACGAGCAGTACTTC
-	TRBV19	-	TRBJ1-2	CASSIDPPQGRGYTF	TGTGCCAGTAGTATAGATCCCCCACAGGGACGGGGCTACACCTTC
TRBD1	TRBV19	-	TRBJ1-3	CASSIEGTASGNTIYF	TGTGCCAGTAGTATAGAGGGGACAGCCTCTGGAAACACCATATATTTT
TRBD2	TRBV6-5	-	TRBJ2-7	CASSWTSNYEQYF	TGTGCCAGCAGTTGGACTAGCAACTACGAGCAGTACTTC
TRBD1	TRBV28	-	TRBJ1-1	CASSLPGQGPTEAFF	TGTGCCAGCAGTCTACCGGGACAGGGGCCCACTGAAGCTTTCTTT
-	TRBV27	-	TRBJ1-2	CASSLSNTAPDGYTF	TGTGCCAGCAGTTTATCGAACACAGCCCCTGATGGCTACACCTTC
TRBD1	TRBV9	-	TRBJ1-2	CASSSGQGNYGYTF	TGTGCCAGCAGCTCAGGACAGGGAAACTATGGCTACACCTTC
-	TRBV30	-	TRBJ1-1	CAWSVVRRTEAFF	TGTGCCTGGAGTGTCGTCCGGCGGACTGAAGCTTTCTTT
-	TRBV19	-	TRBJ2-7	CASSGQGTSTPGEQYF	TGTGCCAGTAGTGGGCAAGGGACATCTACCCCGGGCGAGCAGTACTTC
-	TRBV4-2	-	TRBJ2-5	CASSQDSQETQYF	TGTGCCAGCAGCCAGGACAGCCAAGAGACCCAGTACTTC
-	TRBV18	-	TRBJ2-7	CASSPGQYPGEQYF	TGTGCCAGCTCACCGGGACAATACCCGGGGGAGCAGTACTTC
-	TRBV19	-	TRBJ2-1	CASSIGAGAYNEQFF	TGTGCCAGTAGTATAGGGGCGGGCGCCTACAATGAGCAGTTCTTC
TRBD1	TRBV7-9	-	TRBJ2-2	CASSSGQTSFFVAGELFF	TGTGCCAGCAGCTCGGGACAGACGAGTTTCTTCGTAGCCGGGGAGCTGTTTTTT
TRBD1	TRBV5-8	-	TRBJ1-6	CASSTGTGANSPLHF	TGTGCCAGCAGCACAGGGACAGGCGCGAATTCACCCCTCCACTTT
-	TRBV5-1	-	TRBJ1-1	CASSPLQDTEAFF	TGCGCCAGCAGCCCCCTCCAGGACACTGAAGCTTTCTTT
TRBD1	TRBV4-3	-	TRBJ2-7	CASSQGTGGKQYF	TGCGCCAGCAGCCAAGGGACAGGGGGCAAGCAGTACTTC
-	TRBV29-1	-	TRBJ1-1	CSVESGFTEAFF	TGCAGCGTTGAGTCGGGGTTCACTGAAGCTTTCTTT
TRBD2	TRBV4-2	many	TRBJ2-2	CASSRGTSGDTNTGELFF	TGTGCCAGCAGCCGCGGGACTAGCGGGGACACGAACACCGGGGAGCTGTTTTTT
TRBD2	TRBV19	-	TRBJ2-1	CASNILPGLDMFF	TGTGCCAGTAATATACTTCCGGGACTAGATATGTTCTTC
-	TRBV7-2	-	TRBJ1-3	CASSPASRVSGNTIYF	TGTGCCAGCAGCCCCGCCTCCAGGGTCTCTGGAAACACCATATATTTT
TRBD1	TRBV6-5	-	TRBJ1-1	CASSYSGTGVTEAFF	TGTGCCAGCAGTTACTCGGGAACAGGGGTAACTGAAGCTTTCTTT
TRBD2	TRBV19	-	TRBJ2-4	CASTAGGSGRAKNIQYF	TGTGCCAGTACGGCAGGGGGTAGCGGGAGGGCCAAAAACATTCAGTACTTC